The 26 T cell receptor beta chains below were found in one sample sequenced in a study of T cell repertoires in cytomegalovirus infection. The antigens for these receptors are not known. TCRdb re-analysed the reads in MiXCR, keeping a single row per CDR3 protein. The table lists 90,000 to 130,000 distinct CDR3 sequences, around 10% of them singletons, with around 33% in the top ten. The sequencing input was PBMCs, sequenced either directly or after in vitro stimulation (not recorded which). The receptor set was obtained from a human donor in good health (CMV status not recorded). Some clones in this sample may be carry-over from other donors' samples.

This clonotype was recorded a few times. The rearrangement uses TRBV11-2 and TRBJ2-3, with 7 bases aligning to TRBD1. V lost 6 bases, J lost 0 bases, and 9 bases stayed unmatched. In germline, CDR1 is SGHAT, CDR2 FQNNGV. There are 16 residues in the CDR3. The CDR3 sequence: CASSPRTGSSTDTQYF. In nucleotides, the CDR3 is TGTGCCAGCAGTCCCCGGACAGGTTCTAGCACAGATACGCAGTATTTT.

This clonotype was detected only a few times. The chain recombines TRBV20-1 with TRBJ2-3; 13 nucleotides match TRBD2. Unmatched junction bases numbered 18, after V lost 3 bases and J lost 6 bases. The CDR3 covers 19 residues. In germline, CDR1 is DFQATT, CDR2 SNEGSKA (reference sequence). The CDR3 DNA reads as TGCAGTGCTAGCCGGGTTCCCGGGACTAGCGGGACCTACGGGGATACGCAGTATTTT. Translating gives CSASRVPGTSGTYGDTQYF.

V gene TRBV4-3 combines with J gene TRBJ2-1; 10 bases match TRBD2. Germline CDR1 reads LGHNA; CDR2 reads YSLEER. The V gene end was trimmed by 4 bases and the J gene end by 9 bases; junction bases not matched to a gene: 12. The CDR3 runs 16 residues. In DNA, the CDR3 is TGCGCCAGCAGCCCCGAATCTAGCGGGAGACTGGGTGAGCAGTTCTTC. It encodes CASSPESSGRLGEQFF.

This chain joins TRBV20-1 and TRBJ2-3, with a possible D match to TRBD2 (5 bases). Per germline, CDR1 DFQATT and CDR2 SNEGSKA (reference sequence). This CDR3 contains 13 residues. V shed 6 bases and J shed 2 bases, with 12 bases lying between them. This CDR3 is CSAWTSATDTQYF. As DNA, the CDR3 is TGCAGTGCCTGGACTTCTGCCACAGATACGCAGTATTTT.

The rearrangement links TRBV6-6 to TRBJ1-6; D remains unclear. This CDR3 contains 16 residues. Trimming stripped 5 bases from V and 0 bases from J, with 11 bases between. Germline CDR1 is MNHNY and CDR2 is SVGAGI (reference sequence). The CDR3 loop is CASSDSGNSYNSPLHF. The CDR3 DNA reads TGTGCCAGCAGTGATTCGGGGAACTCCTATAATTCACCCCTCCACTTT.

The gene calls are TRBV29-1 and TRBJ2-7, with 11 bases fitting TRBD2. Germline V gene data show CDR1 as SQVTM and CDR2 as ANQGSEA. The junction had 11 bases not matched to a gene; V was cut back by 6 bases and J by 4 bases. The CDR3 runs to 15 residues. The CDR3 region is CSVGILSGRVYEQYF. Here the CDR3 DNA reads TGCAGCGTCGGAATACTTAGCGGGAGGGTTTACGAGCAGTACTTC.

This clonotype was counted ten times or more. The CDR3 DNA follows: TGTGCCAGCAGCTTAGGCGGGAGGAGCACAGATACGCAGTATTTT. Its protein is CASSLGGRSTDTQYF. The chain combines TRBV11-3 with TRBJ2-3; 8 bases line up with TRBD2. Trimming at V came to 1 base and at J to 0 bases, leaving 0 bases not matched to a gene. The V gene's germline CDR1 is SGHNT and CDR2 YENEEA. The CDR3 sequence is 15 residues long.

This clonotype was observed at least ten times. The rearrangement joins TRBV7-2 to TRBJ2-7, with TRBD2 identical over 11 bases. CDR1 and CDR2 from the germline V gene are SGHTA and FQGNSA. The CDR3 length is 17 residues. V was clipped by 1 base and J by 5 bases; unmatched bases: 10. CDR3 in amino acids: CASSLGLAGSGRDEQYF. The DNA of the CDR3 is TGTGCCAGCAGCTTAGGACTAGCGGGGTCCGGGCGGGACGAGCAGTACTTC.

V is TRBV15 and J is TRBJ2-5, with 10 bases lining up with TRBD2. Germline V gene data show CDR1 as LNHNV and CDR2 as YYDKDF (reference sequence). With V trimmed by 2 bases and J by 5 bases, 17 bases remained unmatched. This CDR3 has 19 residues. CDR3 coding DNA: TGTGCCACCAGCAGAACTCCGGGACTAGCGATTATCCTCTGGGAGACCCAGTACTTC. This codes for CATSRTPGLAIILWETQYF.

Only a few counts were recorded for this clonotype. This rearrangement joins TRBV20-1 to TRBJ1-1, with 8 bases that match TRBD1. The trim removed 5 bases at V and 1 base at J, leaving 9 bases unmatched. Germline V lookup: CDR1 DFQATT, CDR2 SNEGSKA (reference sequence). The length of the CDR3 is 15 residues. The CDR3 sequence is CSAGVRGRGNTEAFF. CDR3 coding DNA: TGCAGTGCTGGGGTCAGGGGGCGAGGGAACACTGAAGCTTTCTTT.

This clonotype appeared a few times. The chain combines TRBV24-1 with TRBJ1-1, with 9 bases fitting TRBD1. Germline CDR1 and CDR2: KGHDR and SFDVKD. The CDR3 has 24 residues. Germline trimming cut 3 bases from V and 0 bases from J; bases unmatched to any gene: 28. CDR3 sequence: CATSDRTGTGSSTISQLMNTEAFF. For the CDR3, the DNA is TGTGCCACCAGTGATCGTACCGGGACAGGGTCCTCCACTATCTCCCAACTGATGAACACTGAAGCTTTCTTT.

The chain combines TRBV12-3 or TRBV12-4 with TRBJ1-4; D unclear. Trimming left V 2 bases short and J 6 bases short, with 1 base between. The CDR3 extends over 11 amino acids. CDR3 sequence: CASSLYEKLFF. The CDR3 DNA sequence: TGTGCCAGCAGTTTATATGAAAAACTGTTTTTT.

In this sample, this clonotype turned up a few times. The chain employs TRBV7-4 and TRBJ1-2; 9 nucleotides agree with TRBD1. Germline V gene data show CDR1 as SGHVT and CDR2 as SQSDAQ. Trimming at V came to 2 bases and at J to 2 bases, leaving 9 bases not matched to a gene. CDR3 length equals 17 residues. CDR3: CASSLLDRGGKNYGYTF. The CDR3 DNA reads as TGTGCCAGCAGCTTATTGGACAGGGGAGGTAAAAACTATGGCTACACCTTC.

This clonotype has ten or more counts. The chain employs TRBV14 and TRBJ2-3; D unresolved. V lost 1 base and J lost 4, with 9 bases in between. In germline, CDR1 is SGHDN, CDR2 FVKESK. This CDR3 is built from 14 residues. CDR3 sequence reads: CASSQGSLADTQYF. The CDR3, as DNA: TGTGCCAGCAGCCAAGGGTCTCTCGCAGATACGCAGTATTTT.

The chain is built from TRBV12-3 or TRBV12-4 and TRBJ1-4; D not certain. V was clipped by 5 bases and J by 3 bases, with 13 bases between them. The CDR3 has 15 amino acids. CDR3 nucleotide sequence: TGTGCCAGCAGTCGGGCCCGGCTGGCTAATGAAAAACTGTTTTTT. This gives the protein CASSRARLANEKLFF.

The chain is built from TRBV19 and TRBJ2-6; no reliable D call. Germline CDR1 reads LNHDA; CDR2 reads SQIVND (reference sequence). This CDR3 region has 15 residues. V gave up 5 bases and J gave up 2 bases, with 10 bases separating them. The CDR3 loop reads CASSANSPGANVLTF. CDR3 DNA: TGTGCCAGTAGTGCAAACAGCCCTGGGGCCAACGTCCTGACTTTC.

The chain combines TRBV7-2 with TRBJ1-5, with a weak D call TRBD1 (5 bases). In germline, CDR1 is SGHTA, CDR2 FQGNSA. Trimming pared 1 base from V and 4 bases from J, leaving 14 bases between. This CDR3 is 16 amino acids long. The CDR3 sequence is CASSLVASGLNQPQHF. The CDR3 DNA is TGTGCCAGCAGCTTAGTGGCTTCAGGGTTGAATCAGCCCCAGCATTTT.

This clonotype was found many times. The chain has TRBV12-3 or TRBV12-4 and TRBJ1-6; possibly TRBD1 for D (5 bases). The CDR3 is 16 amino acids. The V end was cut by 8 bases, the J end by 8 bases, with 22 bases between. In DNA form, the CDR3 reads TGTGCCAGCTCCTTTGGGGCCCGAGGCTTCTATTCACCCCTCCACTTT. This sequence encodes CASSFGARGFYSPLHF.

In this sample, this clonotype turned up a few times. In DNA, the CDR3 is TGTGCCAGCAGTTTCCGTGCTAACTATGGCTACACCTTC. It is translated as CASSFRANYGYTF. This chain uses TRBV6-1 with TRBJ1-2; D is undetermined. The V end lost 5 bases, the J end lost 0 bases, and 7 bases lay between the germline ends. The CDR3 is 13 residues long. Germline values: CDR1 MNHNS, CDR2 SASEGT.

This clonotype was counted ten times or more. The rearrangement joins TRBV11-2 to TRBJ2-7, with 8 nucleotides matching TRBD2. The CDR3 sequence is 13 residues long. Trimming cost V 3 bases and J 9 bases; bases outside gene matches: 7. CDR1 SGHAT and CDR2 FQNNGV come from the germline V gene. This CDR3 reads CASSFGAGDRQYV. The CDR3 DNA sequence: TGTGCCAGCAGCTTCGGAGCGGGAGATCGGCAGTACGTC.

This chain uses TRBV11-3 with TRBJ2-3; the match to TRBD2 covers 11 bases. The CDR3 is 15 amino acids. Per germline, CDR1 SGHNT and CDR2 YENEEA. J gave up 6 bases and V 5 bases, and 7 bases lay outside the gene matches. The CDR3 DNA sequence: TGTGCCAGCAGCCTACTAGCGGGAGCGGGCGATACGCAGTATTTT. This gives the protein CASSLLAGAGDTQYF. The variable domain in full, completed from reference TRBV11-3 and TRBJ2-3, reads EAGVVQSPRYKIIEKKQPVAFWCNPISGHNTLYWYLQNLGQGPELLIRYENEEAVDDSQLPKDRFSAERLKGVDSTLKIQPAELGDSAVYLCASSLLAGAGDTQYFGPGTRLTVL.

This clonotype showed up just a few times. The chain is built from TRBV3-1 and TRBJ1-1, with D hard to call. V gave up 3 bases and J gave up 0 bases, with 5 bases separating them. Germline CDR1 is LGHDT and CDR2 is YNNKEL (reference sequence). This CDR3 has 13 amino acids. The CDR3 is CASSQVLNTEAFF. The CDR3 DNA is TGTGCCAGCAGCCAGGTATTGAACACTGAAGCTTTCTTT.

The sample holds many counts of this clonotype. The gene calls are TRBV12-3 or TRBV12-4 and TRBJ2-1; the D is unclear. Between the trimmed V and J ends, which lost 3 bases and 8 bases, there was a span of 5 bases. The CDR3 has 11 amino acids. DNA of the CDR3: TGTGCCAGCAGTTTCGGGCATGAGCAGTTCTTC. This codes for CASSFGHEQFF.

This clonotype was picked up many times. The chain combines TRBV5-4 with TRBJ2-5, with D perhaps matching TRBD2 (5 bases). V lost 4 bases, J lost 7 bases, and 14 bases lay in between. The CDR3 is 13 residues long. Germline V CDR1 and CDR2: SGHNT, YYREEE (reference sequence). The DNA of the CDR3 is TGTGCCAGCAGCCCAGCGGAGTACCGGACCCAGTACTTC. Amino acid sequence: CASSPAEYRTQYF.

The CDR3 DNA is TGTGCCAGTAGTTACGACAGTGGGTTAAATTCACCCCTCCACTTT. Its translation is CASSYDSGLNSPLHF. The rearrangement uses TRBV19 and TRBJ1-6; tentative D call: TRBD1 (5 bases). CDR3 size: 15 residues. CDR1 is LNHDA and CDR2 is SQIVND in the germline V gene (reference sequence). Trimming took off 5 bases at V and 7 bases at J, with 15 bases between the two ends.

This clonotype was seen only a few times. As DNA, the CDR3 is TGTGCCAGCAGTACGGGACAGGGGGCAACTGAAGCTTTCTTT. Protein sequence: CASSTGQGATEAFF. V and J are TRBV6-6 and TRBJ1-1, with TRBD1 matching 12 bases. V trimming: 5 bases; J trimming: 5 bases; junction bases outside the gene matches: 3. Germline V gene data show CDR1 as MNHNY and CDR2 as SVGAGI (reference sequence). This CDR3 has 14 amino acids.